This paragraph reports one T cell receptor beta chain. Its antigen is unknown. With 3 bases removed from V and 1 base from J, the gap between germline ends came to 14 bases. Per germline, CDR1 SGDLS and CDR2 YYNGEE. The CDR3 covers 15 residues. The data originate from a study of T-cell memory formation after mild COVID-19. TCRdb re-analysed the 5' RACE reads in MiXCR, keeping a single row per CDR3 protein. This sample yields 150,000 to 200,000 distinct CDR3 sequences, of which around 10% are seen a single time; roughly 3.8% belongs to the top ten. Study-wide points: Cross-reactive memory seemingly joined, as some responding clones were found in pre-infection memory. Day 15 to 85 contracting clones showed balanced CD4/CD8; day 15 to 37 expanders favored CD4+. CD4+ clones that contracted lay mainly in CM and EM; CD8+ ones lay in EMRA. For second-wave clones that peaked at day 37, SARS-CoV-2 specificity went unverified.

Sequenced: PBMCs or a T cell subset sorted from them (not recorded which). The chain is built from TRBV9 and TRBJ2-7, with D maybe TRBD1 (5 bases). The clonotype comes from a man younger than 30 who had mild COVID-19 (a few samples of this study predate the infection). Cell type and time point are not known. CDR3 sequence: CASSAAGLASYEQYF. CDR3 DNA sequence: TGTGCCAGCAGCGCAGCAGGGCTCGCGTCCTACGAGCAGTACTTC.